This TCR beta chain was captured in a study of control samples from healthy donors and cancer patients. Clones were read by immunoSEQ multiplex PCR, and TCRdb kept only the in-frame ones, dropping some. The sample contains roughly 86,000 clones, 91% of which appear only once. In regard to this clone: The junction departs from germline at one end; a sequencing error may be responsible.

The CDR3 extends over 14 amino acids. CDR1 is SQVTM and CDR2 is ANQGSEA in the germline V gene. What was sequenced was blood. The source is a man between 25 and 39 years old in good health. V gene TRBV29-1 combines with J gene TRBJ2-1; the D is unclear. The CDR3 DNA reads TGCAGCGTCGAAGAACGGAGCTCCTACAATGAGCAGTTCTTC. Encoded protein: CSVEERSSYNEQFF.